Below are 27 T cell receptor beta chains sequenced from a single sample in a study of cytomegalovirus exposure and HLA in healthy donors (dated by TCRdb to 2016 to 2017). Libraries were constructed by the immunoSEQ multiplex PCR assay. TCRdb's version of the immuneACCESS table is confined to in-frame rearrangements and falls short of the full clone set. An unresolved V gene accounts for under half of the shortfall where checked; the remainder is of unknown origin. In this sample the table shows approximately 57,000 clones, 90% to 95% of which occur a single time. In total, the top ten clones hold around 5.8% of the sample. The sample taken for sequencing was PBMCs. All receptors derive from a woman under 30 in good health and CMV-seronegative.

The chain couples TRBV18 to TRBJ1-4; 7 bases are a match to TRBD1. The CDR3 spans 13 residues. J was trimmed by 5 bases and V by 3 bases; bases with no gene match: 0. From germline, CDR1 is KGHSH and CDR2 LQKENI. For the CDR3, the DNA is TGTGCCAGCTCACCGACAGGGAATGAAAAACTGTTTTTT. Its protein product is CASSPTGNEKLFF. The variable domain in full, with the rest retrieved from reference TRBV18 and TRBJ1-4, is NAGVMQNPRHLVRRRGQEARLRCSPMKGHSHVYWYRQLPEEGLKFMVYLQKENIIDESGMPKERFSAEFPKEGPSILRIQQVVRGDSAAYFCASSPTGNEKLFFGSGTQLSVL.

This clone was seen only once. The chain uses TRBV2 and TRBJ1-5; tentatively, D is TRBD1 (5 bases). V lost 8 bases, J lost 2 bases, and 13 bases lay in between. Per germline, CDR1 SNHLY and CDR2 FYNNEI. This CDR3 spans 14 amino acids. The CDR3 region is CASLREGGNQPQHF. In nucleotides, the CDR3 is TGTGCCAGCCTTAGGGAAGGGGGCAATCAGCCCCAGCATTTT.

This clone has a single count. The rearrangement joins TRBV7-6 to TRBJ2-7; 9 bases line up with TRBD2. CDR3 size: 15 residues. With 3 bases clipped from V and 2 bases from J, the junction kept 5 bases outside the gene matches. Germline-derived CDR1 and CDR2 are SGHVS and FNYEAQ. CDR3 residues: CASSLSSGGPYEQYF. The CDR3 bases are TGTGCCAGCAGCTTGAGTAGCGGGGGTCCCTACGAGCAGTACTTC.

The CDR3 nucleotides are TGTGCCAGCAGCTTAGCGGGAGGGAGAGAGACCCAGTACTTC. This codes for CASSLAGGRETQYF. The V and J genes are TRBV7-9 and TRBJ2-5; 7 positions match TRBD2. There are 14 residues in the CDR3. V trimming: 0 bases; J trimming: 4 bases; junction bases outside the gene matches: 2. The germline gives CDR1 SEHNR, CDR2 FQNEAQ (reference sequence). Drawing the rest from reference TRBV7-9 and TRBJ2-5, the complete variable domain is DTGVSQNPRHKITKRGQNVTFRCDPISEHNRLYWYRQTLGQGPEFLTYFQNEAQLEKSRLLSDRFSAERPKGSFSTLEIQRTEQGDSAMYLCASSLAGGRETQYFGPGTRLLVL.

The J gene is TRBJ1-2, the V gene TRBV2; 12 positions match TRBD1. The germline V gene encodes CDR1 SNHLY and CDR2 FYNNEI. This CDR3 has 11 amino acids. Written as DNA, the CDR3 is TGTGGGGACAGGGGGCCGGGTGGCTACACCTTC. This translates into CGDRGPGGYTF.

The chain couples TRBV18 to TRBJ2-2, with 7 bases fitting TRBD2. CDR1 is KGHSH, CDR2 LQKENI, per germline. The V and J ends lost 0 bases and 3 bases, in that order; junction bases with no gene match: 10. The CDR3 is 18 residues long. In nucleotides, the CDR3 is TGTGCCAGCTCACCACCCGGGATAGCGGCGGGGGACACCGGGGAGCTGTTTTTT. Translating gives CASSPPGIAAGDTGELFF.

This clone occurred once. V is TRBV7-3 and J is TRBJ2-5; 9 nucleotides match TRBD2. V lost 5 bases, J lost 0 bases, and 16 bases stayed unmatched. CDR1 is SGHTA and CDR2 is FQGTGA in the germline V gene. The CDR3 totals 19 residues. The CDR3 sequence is CASSPGSVAGAGYQETQYF. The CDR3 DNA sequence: TGTGCCAGCAGCCCAGGGTCGGTAGCGGGGGCCGGGTACCAAGAGACCCAGTACTTC.

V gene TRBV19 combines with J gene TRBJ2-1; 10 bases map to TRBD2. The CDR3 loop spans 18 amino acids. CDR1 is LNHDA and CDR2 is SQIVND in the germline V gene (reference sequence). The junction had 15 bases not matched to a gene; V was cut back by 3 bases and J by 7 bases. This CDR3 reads CASSIRRTTSGIWNEQFF. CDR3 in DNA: TGTGCCAGTAGTATTAGAAGAACAACTAGCGGGATCTGGAATGAGCAGTTCTTC.

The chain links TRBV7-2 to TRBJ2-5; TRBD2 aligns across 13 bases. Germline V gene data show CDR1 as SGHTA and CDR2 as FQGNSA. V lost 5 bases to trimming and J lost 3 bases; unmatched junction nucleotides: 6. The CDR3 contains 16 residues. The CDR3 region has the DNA TGTGCCAGCAGCAGAAGTACTAGCGGGGGGGAAGAGACCCAGTACTTC. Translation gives CASSRSTSGGEETQYF.

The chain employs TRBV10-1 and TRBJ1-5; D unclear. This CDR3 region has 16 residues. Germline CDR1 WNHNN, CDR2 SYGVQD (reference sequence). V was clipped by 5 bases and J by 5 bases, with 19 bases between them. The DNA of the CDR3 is TGCGCCAGCAGTCCCACGGCGTGGGCCCTGGATCAGCCCCAGCATTTT. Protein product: CASSPTAWALDQPQHF.

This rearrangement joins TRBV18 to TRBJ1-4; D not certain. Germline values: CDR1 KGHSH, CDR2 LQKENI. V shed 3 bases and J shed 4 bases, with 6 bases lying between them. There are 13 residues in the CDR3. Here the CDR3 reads CASSPQRNEKLFF. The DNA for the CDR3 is TGTGCCAGCTCACCCCAGCGTAATGAAAAACTGTTTTTT.

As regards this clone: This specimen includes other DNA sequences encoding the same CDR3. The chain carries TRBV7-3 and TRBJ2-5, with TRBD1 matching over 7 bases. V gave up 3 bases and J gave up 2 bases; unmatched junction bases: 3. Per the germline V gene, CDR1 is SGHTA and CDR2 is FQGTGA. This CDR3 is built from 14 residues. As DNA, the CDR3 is TGTGCCAGCAGCTTGTCAGGGGGACAAGAGACCCAGTACTTC. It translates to CASSLSGGQETQYF.

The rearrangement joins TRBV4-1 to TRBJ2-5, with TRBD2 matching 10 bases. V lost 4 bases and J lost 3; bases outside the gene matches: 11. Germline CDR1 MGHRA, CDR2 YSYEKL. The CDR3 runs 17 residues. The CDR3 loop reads CASSPRTSGDDEETQYF. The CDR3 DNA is TGCGCCAGCAGCCCCAGGACTAGCGGAGATGATGAAGAGACCCAGTACTTC.

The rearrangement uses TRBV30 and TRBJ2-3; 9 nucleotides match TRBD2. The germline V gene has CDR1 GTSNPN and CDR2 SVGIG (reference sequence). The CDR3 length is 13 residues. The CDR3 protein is CAGSSGSFSPQYF. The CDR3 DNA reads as TGTGCGGGGAGTAGCGGGAGTTTTTCGCCGCAGTATTTT.

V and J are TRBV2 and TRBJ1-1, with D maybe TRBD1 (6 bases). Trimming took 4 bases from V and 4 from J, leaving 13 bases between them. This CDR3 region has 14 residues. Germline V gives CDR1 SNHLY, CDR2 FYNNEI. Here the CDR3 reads CASSAANRATEAFF. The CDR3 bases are TGTGCCAGCAGTGCGGCCAACAGGGCCACTGAAGCTTTCTTT.

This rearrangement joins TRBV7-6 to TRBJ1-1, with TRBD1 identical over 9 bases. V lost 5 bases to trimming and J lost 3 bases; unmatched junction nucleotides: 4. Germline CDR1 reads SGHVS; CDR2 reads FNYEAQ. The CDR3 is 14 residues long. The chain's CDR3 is CASSRGTGHTEAFF. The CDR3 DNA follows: TGTGCCAGCAGCCGAGGGACAGGGCACACTGAAGCTTTCTTT.

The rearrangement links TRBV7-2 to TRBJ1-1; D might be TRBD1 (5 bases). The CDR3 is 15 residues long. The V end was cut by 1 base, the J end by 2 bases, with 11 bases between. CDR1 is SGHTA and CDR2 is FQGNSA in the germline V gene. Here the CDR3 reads CASSLVVGQNTEAFF. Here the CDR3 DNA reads TGTGCCAGCAGCTTAGTGGTAGGACAAAACACTGAAGCTTTCTTT. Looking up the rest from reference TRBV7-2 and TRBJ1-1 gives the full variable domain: GAGVSQSPSNKVTEKGKDVELRCDPISGHTALYWYRQSLGQGLEFLIYFQGNSAPDKSGLPSDRFSAERTGGSVSTLTIQRTQQEDSAVYLCASSLVVGQNTEAFFGQGTRLTVV.

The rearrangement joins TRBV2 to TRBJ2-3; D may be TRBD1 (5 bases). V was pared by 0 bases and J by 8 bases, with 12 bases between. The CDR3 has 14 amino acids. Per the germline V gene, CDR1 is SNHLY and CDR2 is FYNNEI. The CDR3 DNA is TGTGCCAGCAGTGAAGCGCACCTAAGGGGTACGCAGTATTTT. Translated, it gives CASSEAHLRGTQYF.

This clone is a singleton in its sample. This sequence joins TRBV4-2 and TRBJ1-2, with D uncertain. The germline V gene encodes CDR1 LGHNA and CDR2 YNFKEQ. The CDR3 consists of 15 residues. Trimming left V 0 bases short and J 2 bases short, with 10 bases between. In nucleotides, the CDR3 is TGTGCCAGCAGCCAAGAGCCCTCAGTAAACTATGGCTACACCTTC. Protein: CASSQEPSVNYGYTF.

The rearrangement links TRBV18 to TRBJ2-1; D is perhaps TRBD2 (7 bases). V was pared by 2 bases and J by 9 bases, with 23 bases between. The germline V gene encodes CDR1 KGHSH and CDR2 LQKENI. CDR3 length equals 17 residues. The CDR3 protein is CASSPTRVTTGGGEQFF. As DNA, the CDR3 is TGTGCCAGCTCACCAACCAGGGTTACGACGGGGGGCGGTGAGCAGTTCTTC. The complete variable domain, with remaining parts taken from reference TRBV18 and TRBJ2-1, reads NAGVMQNPRHLVRRRGQEARLRCSPMKGHSHVYWYRQLPEEGLKFMVYLQKENIIDESGMPKERFSAEFPKEGPSILRIQQVVRGDSAAYFCASSPTRVTTGGGEQFFGPGTRLTVL.

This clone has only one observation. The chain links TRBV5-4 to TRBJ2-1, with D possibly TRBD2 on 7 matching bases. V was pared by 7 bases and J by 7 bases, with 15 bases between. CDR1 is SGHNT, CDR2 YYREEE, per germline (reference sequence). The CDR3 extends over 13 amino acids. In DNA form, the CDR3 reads TGTGCCAGCCAGGGGCGGGAGAGAAATGAGCAGTTCTTC. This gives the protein CASQGRERNEQFF.

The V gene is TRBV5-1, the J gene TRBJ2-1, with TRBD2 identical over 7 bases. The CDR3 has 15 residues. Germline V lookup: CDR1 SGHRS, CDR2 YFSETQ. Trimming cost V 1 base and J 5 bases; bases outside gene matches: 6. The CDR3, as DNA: TGCGCCAGCAGCTTGCCCAGCGGGACCCACAATGAGCAGTTCTTC. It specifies CASSLPSGTHNEQFF.

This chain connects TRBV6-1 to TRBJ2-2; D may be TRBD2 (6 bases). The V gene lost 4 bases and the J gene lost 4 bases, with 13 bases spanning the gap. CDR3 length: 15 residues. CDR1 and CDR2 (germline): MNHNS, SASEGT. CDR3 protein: CASSVGGWGTGELFF. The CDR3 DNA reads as TGTGCCAGCAGTGTTGGGGGGTGGGGCACCGGGGAGCTGTTTTTT.

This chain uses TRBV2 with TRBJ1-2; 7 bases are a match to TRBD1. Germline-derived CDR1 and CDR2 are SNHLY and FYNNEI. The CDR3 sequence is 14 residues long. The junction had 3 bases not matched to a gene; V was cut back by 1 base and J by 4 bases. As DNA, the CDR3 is TGTGCCAGCAGTGAAGAAACAGGGGCCTATGGCTACACCTTC. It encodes CASSEETGAYGYTF.

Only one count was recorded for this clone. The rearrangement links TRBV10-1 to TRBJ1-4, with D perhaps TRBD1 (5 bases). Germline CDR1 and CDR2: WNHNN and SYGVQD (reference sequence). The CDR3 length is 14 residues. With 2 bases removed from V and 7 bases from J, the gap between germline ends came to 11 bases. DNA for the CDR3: TGCGCCAGCAGTGAGGAGCAGGGAAGTGAAAAACTGTTTTTT. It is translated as CASSEEQGSEKLFF.

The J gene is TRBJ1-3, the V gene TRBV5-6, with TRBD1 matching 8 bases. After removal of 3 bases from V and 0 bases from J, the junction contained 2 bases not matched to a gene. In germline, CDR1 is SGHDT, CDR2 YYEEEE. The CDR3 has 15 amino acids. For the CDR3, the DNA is TGTGCCAGCAGCTACGGGACAGGCTCTGGAAACACCATATATTTT. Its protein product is CASSYGTGSGNTIYF.

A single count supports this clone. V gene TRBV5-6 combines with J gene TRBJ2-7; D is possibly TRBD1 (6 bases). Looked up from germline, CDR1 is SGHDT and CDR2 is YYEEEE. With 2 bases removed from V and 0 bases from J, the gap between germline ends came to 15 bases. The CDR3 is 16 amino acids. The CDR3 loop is CASSFYARGSSYEQYV. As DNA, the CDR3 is TGTGCCAGCAGCTTTTACGCGAGGGGGAGCTCCTACGAGCAGTACGTC.